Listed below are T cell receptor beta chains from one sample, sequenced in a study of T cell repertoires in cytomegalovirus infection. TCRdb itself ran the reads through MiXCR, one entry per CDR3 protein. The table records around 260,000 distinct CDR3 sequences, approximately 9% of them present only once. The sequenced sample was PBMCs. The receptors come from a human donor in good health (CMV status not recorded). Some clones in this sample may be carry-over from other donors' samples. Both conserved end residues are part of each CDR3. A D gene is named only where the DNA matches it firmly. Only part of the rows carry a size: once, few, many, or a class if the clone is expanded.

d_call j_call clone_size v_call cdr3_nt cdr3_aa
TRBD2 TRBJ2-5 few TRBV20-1 TGCAGTGCTAGTGGGCGGGAGGGCCAGGTTGAGACCCAGTACTTC CSASGREGQVETQYF
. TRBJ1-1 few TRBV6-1 TGTGCCAGCAGCCCAGACGTCTGGGGACATTGGAACACTGAAGCTTTCTTT CASSPDVWGHWNTEAFF
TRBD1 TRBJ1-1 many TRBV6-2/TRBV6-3 TGTGCCAGCAGTGACAGGGGAATGAACACTGAAGCTTTCTTT CASSDRGMNTEAFF
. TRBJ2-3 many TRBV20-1 TGCAGTGCTAGTAAACAGGATACGCAGTATTTT CSASKQDTQYF
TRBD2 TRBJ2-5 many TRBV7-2 TGTGCCAGCAGCTTAGCCCCCAGCGGGGGGGAGAACCAAGAGACCCAGTACTTC CASSLAPSGGENQETQYF
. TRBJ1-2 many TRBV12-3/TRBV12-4 TGTGCCAGCAGCCTCACCGGGACGGGTGGCTACACCTTC CASSLTGTGGYTF
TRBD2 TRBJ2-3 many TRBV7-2 TGTGCCAGCAGCTTCTCTAGCGGGAAGGATACGCAGTATTTT CASSFSSGKDTQYF
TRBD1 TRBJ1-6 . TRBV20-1 TGCAGTGCTCTTGGGGGACAGGGCTATAATTCACCCCTCCACTTT CSALGGQGYNSPLHF
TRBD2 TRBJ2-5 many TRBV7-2 TGTGCCAGCAGCTTAGACGGGAGGGCCTGGGAGACCCAGTACTTC CASSLDGRAWETQYF
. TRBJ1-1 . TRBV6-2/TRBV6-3 TGTGCCAGCGGATTACAGAGGGAGAACACTGAAGCTTTCTTT CASGLQRENTEAFF
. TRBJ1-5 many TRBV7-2 TGTGCCAGCAGCGGAGGATTCCGACAGGCTAGCAATACGCCCCAGCATTTT CASSGGFRQASNTPQHF
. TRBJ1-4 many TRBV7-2 TGTGCCAGCAGCTTAGGGGGCCTGGGTGATGAAAAACTGTTTTTT CASSLGGLGDEKLFF
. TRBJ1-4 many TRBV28 TGTGCCAGCAGCGACCGACAGGAACGGAATGAAAAACTGTTTTTT CASSDRQERNEKLFF
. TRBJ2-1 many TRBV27 TGTGCCAGCAGTTCACCTCTAGCTAGCTCCTACAATGAGCAGTTCTTC CASSSPLASSYNEQFF
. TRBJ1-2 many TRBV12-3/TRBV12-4 TGTGCCAGCAGCCTAGGTTTTGGGGCGAGTGGCTACACCTTC CASSLGFGASGYTF
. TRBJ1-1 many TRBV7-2 TGTGCCAGCAGCTTAGCGCGGGGAGTGAACACTGAAGCTTTCTTT CASSLARGVNTEAFF
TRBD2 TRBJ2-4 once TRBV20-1 TGCAGTGCTCCGGGACTAGCGAACATTCAGTACTTC CSAPGLANIQYF
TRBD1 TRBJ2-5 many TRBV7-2 TGTGCCAGCAGCGCCCTCGGACAGGGGCGGGCCCAGTACTTC CASSALGQGRAQYF
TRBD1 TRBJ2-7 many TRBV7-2 TGTGCCAGCAGCCGTACAGGGGCCGATCGGGGCGAGCAGTACTTC CASSRTGADRGEQYF
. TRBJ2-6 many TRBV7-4 TGTGCCAGCAGCAGATACCGGGAACACTCTGGGGCCAACGTCCTGACTTTC CASSRYREHSGANVLTF